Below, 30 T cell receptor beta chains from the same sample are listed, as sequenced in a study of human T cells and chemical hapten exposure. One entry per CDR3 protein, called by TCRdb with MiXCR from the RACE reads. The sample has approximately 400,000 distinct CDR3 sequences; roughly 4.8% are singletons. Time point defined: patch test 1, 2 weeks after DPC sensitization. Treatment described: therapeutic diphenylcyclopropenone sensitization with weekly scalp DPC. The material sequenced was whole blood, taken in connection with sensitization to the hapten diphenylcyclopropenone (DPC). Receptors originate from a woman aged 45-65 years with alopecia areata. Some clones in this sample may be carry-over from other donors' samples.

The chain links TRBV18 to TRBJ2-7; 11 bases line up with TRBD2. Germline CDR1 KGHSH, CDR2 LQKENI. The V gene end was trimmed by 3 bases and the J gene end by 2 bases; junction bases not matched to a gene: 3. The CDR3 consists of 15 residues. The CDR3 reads CASSPGLAVAYEQYF. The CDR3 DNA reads TGTGCCAGCTCACCGGGACTAGCGGTTGCCTACGAGCAGTACTTC.

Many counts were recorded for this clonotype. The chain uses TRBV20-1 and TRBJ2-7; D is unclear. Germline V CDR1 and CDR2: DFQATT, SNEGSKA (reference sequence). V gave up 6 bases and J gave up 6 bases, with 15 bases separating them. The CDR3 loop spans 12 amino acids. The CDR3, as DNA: TGCAGTGCCCGGGTCCCTTTGGGCGAGCAGTACTTC. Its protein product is CSARVPLGEQYF.

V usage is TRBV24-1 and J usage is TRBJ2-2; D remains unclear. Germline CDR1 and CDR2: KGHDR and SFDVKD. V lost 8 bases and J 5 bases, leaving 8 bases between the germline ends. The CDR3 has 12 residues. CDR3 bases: TGTGCCACCAACGCTGCGACCGGGGAGCTGTTTTTT. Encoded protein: CATNAATGELFF.

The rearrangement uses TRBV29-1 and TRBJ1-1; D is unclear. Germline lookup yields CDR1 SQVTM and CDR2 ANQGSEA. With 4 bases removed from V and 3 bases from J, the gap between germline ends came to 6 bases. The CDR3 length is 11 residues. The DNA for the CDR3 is TGCAGCGTTGTACTAGACACTGAAGCTTTCTTT. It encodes CSVVLDTEAFF.

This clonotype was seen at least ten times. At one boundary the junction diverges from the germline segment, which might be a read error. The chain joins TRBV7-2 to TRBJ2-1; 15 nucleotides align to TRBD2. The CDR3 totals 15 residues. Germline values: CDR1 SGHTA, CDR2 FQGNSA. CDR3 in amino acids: CASSLGLAGGNEQFF. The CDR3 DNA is TGCGCCAGCAGCCTGGGACTAGCGGGGGGCAATGAGCAGTTCTTC. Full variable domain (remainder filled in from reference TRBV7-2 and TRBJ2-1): GAGVSQSPSNKVTEKGKDVELRCDPISGHTALYWYRQSLGQGLEFLIYFQGNSAPDKSGLPSDRFSAERTGGSVSTLTIQRTQQEDSAVYLCASSLGLAGGNEQFFGPGTRLTVL.

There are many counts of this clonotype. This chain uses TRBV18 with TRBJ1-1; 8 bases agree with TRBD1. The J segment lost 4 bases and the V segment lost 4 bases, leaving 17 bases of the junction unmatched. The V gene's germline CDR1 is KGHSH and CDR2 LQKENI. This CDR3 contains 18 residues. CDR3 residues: CASSRSKDRDHLGTEAFF. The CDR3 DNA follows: TGTGCCAGCTCACGATCCAAGGACAGGGATCACTTAGGCACTGAAGCTTTCTTT. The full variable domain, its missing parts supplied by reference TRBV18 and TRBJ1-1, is NAGVMQNPRHLVRRRGQEARLRCSPMKGHSHVYWYRQLPEEGLKFMVYLQKENIIDESGMPKERFSAEFPKEGPSILRIQQVVRGDSAAYFCASSRSKDRDHLGTEAFFGQGTRLTVV.

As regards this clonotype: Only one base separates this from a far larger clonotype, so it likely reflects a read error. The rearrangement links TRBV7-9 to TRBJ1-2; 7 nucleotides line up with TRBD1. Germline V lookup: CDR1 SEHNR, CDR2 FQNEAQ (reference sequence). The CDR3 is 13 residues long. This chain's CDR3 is CASGLGTAYGYTF. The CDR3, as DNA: TGTGCCAGCGGCTTAGGGACAGCCTATGGCTACACCTTC.

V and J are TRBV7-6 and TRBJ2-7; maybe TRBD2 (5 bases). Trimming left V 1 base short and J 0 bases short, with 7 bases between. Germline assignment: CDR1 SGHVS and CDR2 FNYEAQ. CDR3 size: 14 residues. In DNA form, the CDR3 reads TGTGCCAGCAGCTTAGAGCGGAACTCCTACGAGCAGTACTTC. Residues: CASSLERNSYEQYF.

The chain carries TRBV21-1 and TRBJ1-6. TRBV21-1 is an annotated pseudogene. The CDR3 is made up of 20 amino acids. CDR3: CASSKNREHRHSSYNSPLHF. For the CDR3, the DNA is TGTGCCAGCAGCAAAAATAGGGAGCATCGACACAGCTCCTATAATTCACCCCTCCACTTT.

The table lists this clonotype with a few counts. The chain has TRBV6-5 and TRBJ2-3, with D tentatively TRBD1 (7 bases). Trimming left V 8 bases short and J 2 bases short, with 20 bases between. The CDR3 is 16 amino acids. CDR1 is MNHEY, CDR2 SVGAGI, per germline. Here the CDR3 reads CASAGTAFLFTDTQYF. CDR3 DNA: TGTGCCAGCGCGGGGACAGCATTCCTTTTCACAGATACGCAGTATTTT.

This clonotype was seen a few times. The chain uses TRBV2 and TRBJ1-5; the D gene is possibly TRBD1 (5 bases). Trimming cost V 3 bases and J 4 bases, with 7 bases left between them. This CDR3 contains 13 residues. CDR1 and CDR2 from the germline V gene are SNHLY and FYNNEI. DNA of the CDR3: TGTGCCAGCAGTGACAGGGTAAATCAGCCCCAGCATTTT. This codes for CASSDRVNQPQHF.

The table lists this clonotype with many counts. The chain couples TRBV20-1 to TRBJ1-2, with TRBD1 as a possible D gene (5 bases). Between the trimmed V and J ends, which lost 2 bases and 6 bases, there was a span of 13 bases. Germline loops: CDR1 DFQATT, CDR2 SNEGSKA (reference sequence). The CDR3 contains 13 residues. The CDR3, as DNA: TGCAGTGCTAGACCCCCGGGGACGGATGGCTACACCTTC. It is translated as CSARPPGTDGYTF.

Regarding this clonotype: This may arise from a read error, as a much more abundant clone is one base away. DNA of the CDR3: TGTGCCAGCAGTTACGCCCCGAGACAGGGAGAAAAACTGTTTTTT. It yields the protein CASSYAPRQGEKLFF. The chain joins TRBV6-5 to TRBJ1-4; 7 positions match TRBD1. The V gene end was trimmed by 2 bases and the J gene end by 8 bases; junction bases not matched to a gene: 8. In germline, CDR1 is MNHEY, CDR2 SVGAGI. The CDR3 consists of 15 residues.

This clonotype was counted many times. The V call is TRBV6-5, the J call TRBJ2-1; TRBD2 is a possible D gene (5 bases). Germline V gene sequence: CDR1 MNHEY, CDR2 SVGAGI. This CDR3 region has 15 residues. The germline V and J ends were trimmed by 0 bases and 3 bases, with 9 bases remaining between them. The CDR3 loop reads CASSYSRTLYNEQFF. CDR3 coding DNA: TGTGCCAGCAGTTACTCGAGGACTCTCTACAATGAGCAGTTCTTC.

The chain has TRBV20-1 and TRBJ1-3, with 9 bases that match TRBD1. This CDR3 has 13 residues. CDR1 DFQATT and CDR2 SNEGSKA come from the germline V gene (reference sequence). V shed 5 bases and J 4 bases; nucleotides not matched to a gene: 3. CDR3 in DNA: TGCAGTGCTTCCGGGACAGGGGGAAACACCATATATTTT. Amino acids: CSASGTGGNTIYF.

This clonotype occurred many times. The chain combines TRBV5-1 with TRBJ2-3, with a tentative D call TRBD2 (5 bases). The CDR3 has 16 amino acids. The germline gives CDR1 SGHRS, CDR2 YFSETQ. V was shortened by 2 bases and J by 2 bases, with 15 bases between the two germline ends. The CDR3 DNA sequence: TGCGCCAGCAGCTTCATCTTAGCGTCTGACACAGATACGCAGTATTTT. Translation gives CASSFILASDTDTQYF.

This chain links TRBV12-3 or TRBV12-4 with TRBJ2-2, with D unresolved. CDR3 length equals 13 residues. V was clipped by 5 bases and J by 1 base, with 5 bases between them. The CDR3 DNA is TGTGCCAGCAGTAAACTGAACACCGGGGAGCTGTTTTTT. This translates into CASSKLNTGELFF.

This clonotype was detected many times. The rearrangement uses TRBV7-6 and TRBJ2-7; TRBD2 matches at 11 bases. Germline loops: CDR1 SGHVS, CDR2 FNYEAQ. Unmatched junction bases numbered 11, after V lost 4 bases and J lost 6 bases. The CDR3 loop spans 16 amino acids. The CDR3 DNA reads TGTGCCAGCAGCTCCTCCCCACTAGCGGGAGTAAGCGAGCAGTACTTC. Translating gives CASSSSPLAGVSEQYF.

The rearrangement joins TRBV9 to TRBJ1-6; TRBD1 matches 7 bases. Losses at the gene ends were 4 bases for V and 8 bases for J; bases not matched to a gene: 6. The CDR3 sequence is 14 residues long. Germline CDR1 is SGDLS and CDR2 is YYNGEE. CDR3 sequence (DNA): TGTGCCAGCAGCCTGACAGGGTTGGATTCACCCCTCCACTTT. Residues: CASSLTGLDSPLHF.

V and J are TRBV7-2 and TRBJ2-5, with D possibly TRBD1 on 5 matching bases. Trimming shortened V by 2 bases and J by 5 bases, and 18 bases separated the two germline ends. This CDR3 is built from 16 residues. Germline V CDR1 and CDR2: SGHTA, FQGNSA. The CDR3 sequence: CASSLRPGQPPETQYF. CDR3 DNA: TGTGCCAGCAGCTTAAGGCCTGGACAACCACCCGAGACCCAGTACTTC. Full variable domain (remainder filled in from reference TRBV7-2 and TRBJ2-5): GAGVSQSPSNKVTEKGKDVELRCDPISGHTALYWYRQSLGQGLEFLIYFQGNSAPDKSGLPSDRFSAERTGGSVSTLTIQRTQQEDSAVYLCASSLRPGQPPETQYFGPGTRLLVL.

The chain's CDR3 is CASSLMGISGTEAFF. CDR3 DNA sequence: TGCGCCAGCAGCTTGATGGGGATTTCGGGCACTGAAGCTTTCTTT. The chain joins TRBV5-1 to TRBJ1-1; unclear D gene. The germline V gene encodes CDR1 SGHRS and CDR2 YFSETQ. Trimming removed 1 base from V and 4 bases from J, with 14 bases in between. The length of the CDR3 is 15 residues.

This CDR3 reads CSVRSRTVNEKLFF. The CDR3 DNA sequence: TGCAGCGTCCGTTCCCGGACAGTAAATGAAAAACTGTTTTTT. The chain combines TRBV29-1 with TRBJ1-4; TRBD1 is a possible D gene (6 bases). V shed 6 bases and J shed 5 bases, with 16 bases lying between them. CDR1 is SQVTM and CDR2 is ANQGSEA in the germline V gene. The CDR3 runs to 14 residues.

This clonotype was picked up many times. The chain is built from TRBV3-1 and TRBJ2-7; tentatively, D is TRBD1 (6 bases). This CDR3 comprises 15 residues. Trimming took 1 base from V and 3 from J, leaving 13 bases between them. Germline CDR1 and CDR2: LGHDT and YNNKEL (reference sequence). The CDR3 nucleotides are TGTGCCAGCAGCCAAGGAGGCGACAGGAACTACGAGCAGTACTTC. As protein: CASSQGGDRNYEQYF.

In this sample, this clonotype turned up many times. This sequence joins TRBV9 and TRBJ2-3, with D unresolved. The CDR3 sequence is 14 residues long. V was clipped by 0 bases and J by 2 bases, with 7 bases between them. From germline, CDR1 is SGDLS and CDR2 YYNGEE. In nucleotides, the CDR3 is TGTGCCAGCAGCGTAGGGTTCATCACAGATACGCAGTATTTT. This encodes CASSVGFITDTQYF.

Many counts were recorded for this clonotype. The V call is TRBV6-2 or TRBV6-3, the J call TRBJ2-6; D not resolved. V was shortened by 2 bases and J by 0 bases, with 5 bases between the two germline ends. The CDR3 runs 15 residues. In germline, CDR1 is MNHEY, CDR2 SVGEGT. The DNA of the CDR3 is TGTGCCAGCAGTTACAAGGGCTCTGGGGCCAACGTCCTGACTTTC. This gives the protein CASSYKGSGANVLTF.

CDR3 sequence reads: CSVDSGGPDTQYF. The CDR3 DNA follows: TGCAGCGTTGACAGCGGGGGGCCAGATACGCAGTATTTT. V and J are TRBV29-1 and TRBJ2-3; 9 nucleotides line up with TRBD2. The CDR3 sequence is 13 residues long. The germline V gene encodes CDR1 SQVTM and CDR2 ANQGSEA. V was clipped by 3 bases and J by 4 bases; unmatched bases: 2.

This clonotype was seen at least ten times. In nucleotides, the CDR3 is TGCAGCGTTGCCCCGCCTCAAGGTTACGAGCAGTACTTC. Translation: CSVAPPQGYEQYF. The chain has TRBV29-1 and TRBJ2-7; D not resolved. The germline V gene has CDR1 SQVTM and CDR2 ANQGSEA. This CDR3 region has 13 residues. The germline V and J ends were trimmed by 4 bases and 4 bases, with 14 bases remaining between them.

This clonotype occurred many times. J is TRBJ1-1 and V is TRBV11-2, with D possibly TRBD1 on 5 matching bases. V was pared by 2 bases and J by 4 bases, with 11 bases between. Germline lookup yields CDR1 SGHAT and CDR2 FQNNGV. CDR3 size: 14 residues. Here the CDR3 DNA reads TGTGCCAGCAGCTTATCTCCAGGGCGCACTGAAGCTTTCTTT. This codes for CASSLSPGRTEAFF.

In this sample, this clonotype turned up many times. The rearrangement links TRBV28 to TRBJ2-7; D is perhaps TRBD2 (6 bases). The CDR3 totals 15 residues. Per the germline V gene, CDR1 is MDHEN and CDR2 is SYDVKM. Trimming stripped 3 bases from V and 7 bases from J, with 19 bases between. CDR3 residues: CASSFFLGRDGEQYF. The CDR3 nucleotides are TGTGCCAGCAGTTTTTTCTTGGGGCGGGACGGGGAGCAGTACTTC.

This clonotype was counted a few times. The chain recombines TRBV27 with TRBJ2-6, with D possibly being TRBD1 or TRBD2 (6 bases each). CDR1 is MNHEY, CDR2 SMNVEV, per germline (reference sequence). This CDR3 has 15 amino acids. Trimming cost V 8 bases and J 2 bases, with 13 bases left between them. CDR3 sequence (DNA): TGTGCCAGCTGGGACGGGGGCGCTGGGGCCAACGTCCTGACTTTC. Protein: CASWDGGAGANVLTF.